This TCR beta chain came from a study of blood T cell repertoires in COVID-19. TCRdb's copy holds only in-frame clones and misses some; the assay was immunoSEQ multiplex PCR. The data hold 150,000 or so clones, with more than 75% observed a single time. V was shortened by 2 bases and J by 0 bases, with 11 bases between the two germline ends. The CDR3 is made up of 16 amino acids. CDR1 and CDR2 from the germline V gene are MNHNS and SASEGT. Sequencing was carried out using peripheral blood. The rearrangement uses TRBV6-1 and TRBJ2-1, with a possible D match to TRBD2 (6 bases). The sequence came from a man between 60 and 75 years old with active or convalescent COVID-19. The CDR3 protein is CASSETGGSSYNEQFF. The CDR3 bases are TGTGCCAGCAGTGAAACTGGAGGGAGCTCCTACAATGAGCAGTTCTTC.